This TCR beta chain was identified during a study of long-term antiretroviral therapy in people with HIV. Trimming took off 7 bases at V and 3 bases at J, with 18 bases between the two ends. This CDR3 comprises 15 residues. Per the germline V gene, CDR1 is SGHTA and CDR2 is FQGNSA. With regard to this clone: Its target is unknown.

Per donor, a minimum of one pre-ART and a minimum of two post-ART PBMC samples were available. Participants living with HIV all received treatment in the United States. Sequencing relied on immunoSEQ assay v3.0, run at survey level. Using immunoSEQ multiplex PCR, the repertoire was profiled, and TCRdb retains in-frame clones only, with some absent. The sample comprises about 27,000 clones, more than 75% of which are singletons, and around 5% rests with the top ten. Study-wide findings and caveats: Transplant donor controls retained higher diversity, though diversity increased after ART.

This sequence joins TRBV7-2 and TRBJ1-1; D is undetermined. This TCR was sampled from a woman in her forties with HIV. The input for sequencing was unsorted PBMCs, taken 0.5 years after starting antiretroviral therapy. CDR3 sequence reads: CASKVYDSVDTEAFF. The CDR3 region has the DNA TGTGCCAGCAAGGTGTATGATAGTGTGGACACTGAAGCTTTCTTT.